This T cell receptor beta chain appears in the sequencing data of a study of T cell responses to AZD1222 COVID-19 vaccine. The CDR3 loop spans 15 amino acids. Germline V gene lookup returns CDR1 ENHRY and CDR2 SYGVKD. Trimming removed 0 bases from V and 2 bases from J, with 8 bases in between. The method was immunoSEQ multiplex PCR; TCRdb's version includes in-frame clones alone and lacks a portion of them. Of some 130,000 clones in the sample, 70% to 90% were seen once. A remark on this clone: Its antigen is still unknown.

Study results and limitations: A reported finding is that nearly half of spike-specific TCRs target unmutated variant regions. There were vaccine-associated CD4 TCRs across spike, dominant at 160-218 and 743-854. Just a handful of people given AZD1222 tested seropositive at baseline. White British donors predominated, females outnumbered males, and clonal diversity was possibly underestimated.

The sequence was collected from an adult in good health. The chain links TRBV10-3 to TRBJ1-5; D possibly corresponds to TRBD1 (5 bases). This sample comprised peripheral blood, obtained on day 0 of AZD1222 vaccination. In DNA, the CDR3 is TGTGCCATCAGTGAGTCAGGGGCGGGCAATCAGCCCCAGCATTTT. It encodes CAISESGAGNQPQHF.